The 26 T cell receptor beta chains below were found in one sample sequenced in a study of blood T cell repertoires in COVID-19. The method was immunoSEQ multiplex PCR; TCRdb's version includes in-frame clones alone and lacks a portion of them. In the table there are around 150,000 clones, 82% of which are singletons. The sample taken for sequencing was peripheral blood. The receptor source for this set is a woman of 80 years or more with acute or convalescent COVID-19.

The chain combines TRBV7-2 with TRBJ1-2, with 10 bases identical to TRBD1. The germline gives CDR1 SGHTA, CDR2 FQGNSA. The CDR3 loop spans 14 amino acids. V was clipped by 9 bases and J by 3 bases; unmatched bases: 7. CDR3 sequence: CASERDRGDYGYTF. The CDR3 DNA is TGTGCCAGTGAGAGGGACAGGGGAGACTATGGCTACACCTTC.

This chain connects TRBV11-2 to TRBJ2-1, with a possible D match to TRBD2 (5 bases). Germline V CDR1 and CDR2: SGHAT, FQNNGV. V was cut by 0 bases and J by 6 bases, with 15 bases left in between. The CDR3 has 16 residues. This CDR3 reads CASSLESSAPFNEQFF. The CDR3 nucleotides are TGTGCCAGCAGCTTAGAAAGTAGCGCCCCATTCAATGAGCAGTTCTTC.

The chain couples TRBV12-5 to TRBJ2-1; D gene ambiguous. The germline gives CDR1 LGHNT, CDR2 FRNRAP. V lost 5 bases and J lost 8, with 10 bases in between. This CDR3 has 12 amino acids. The CDR3 DNA sequence: TGTGCTAGTGGTCTTGACCAGGATGAGCAGTTCTTC. Amino acid sequence: CASGLDQDEQFF.

This chain connects TRBV5-1 to TRBJ2-7; no definite D call. V lost 1 base and J lost 5, with 13 bases in between. CDR3 length: 14 residues. Germline loops: CDR1 SGHRS, CDR2 YFSETQ. This CDR3 is CASSLNGYGHEQYF. The CDR3 DNA is TGCGCCAGCAGCTTGAACGGATATGGGCACGAGCAGTACTTC.

The chain's CDR3 is CASSVSTGDYGYTF. DNA of the CDR3: TGTGCCAGCAGCGTATCGACAGGGGACTATGGCTACACCTTC. The rearrangement joins TRBV9 to TRBJ1-2, with TRBD1 matching over 8 bases. Germline V gives CDR1 SGDLS, CDR2 YYNGEE. The V and J ends lost 1 base and 3 bases, in that order; junction bases with no gene match: 2. The CDR3 runs 14 residues.

The chain employs TRBV18 and TRBJ2-5, with D unclear. V was pared by 4 bases and J by 5 bases, with 11 bases between. Germline CDR1 and CDR2: KGHSH and LQKENI. CDR3 size: 13 residues. The DNA for the CDR3 is TGTGCCAGCTCACGAGGATGGATGGAGACCCAGTACTTC. It encodes CASSRGWMETQYF.

The rearrangement joins TRBV18 to TRBJ2-2; the match to TRBD2 covers 10 bases. Trimming at V came to 3 bases and at J to 5 bases, leaving 6 bases not matched to a gene. The length of the CDR3 is 16 residues. CDR1 is KGHSH and CDR2 is LQKENI in the germline V gene. CDR3 residues: CASSPSLAGVTGELFF. The CDR3 DNA follows: TGTGCCAGCTCACCCTCTCTAGCGGGAGTGACCGGGGAGCTGTTTTTT.

The gene calls are TRBV13 and TRBJ2-7; 8 bases are shared with TRBD1. J was trimmed by 6 bases and V by 4 bases; bases with no gene match: 5. Per germline, CDR1 PRHDT and CDR2 FYEKMQ (reference sequence). This CDR3 has 13 amino acids. The CDR3 bases are TGTGCCAGCAGCTCCGGGACAGGCTTCGAGCAGTACTTC. Residues: CASSSGTGFEQYF.

The CDR3 protein is CASSINGQAPYQPQHF. The DNA for the CDR3 is TGTGCCAGTAGTATAAACGGACAGGCCCCGTATCAGCCCCAGCATTTT. This chain connects TRBV19 to TRBJ1-5, with TRBD1 matching over 7 bases. Per the germline V gene, CDR1 is LNHDA and CDR2 is SQIVND (reference sequence). With V trimmed by 2 bases and J by 5 bases, 9 bases remained unmatched. CDR3 length equals 16 residues.

The chain couples TRBV6-2 or TRBV6-3 to TRBJ2-2; D is undetermined. V was shortened by 5 bases and J by 3 bases, with 4 bases between the two germline ends. Germline V gene data show CDR1 as MNHEY and CDR2 as SVGEGT. The CDR3 has 12 amino acids. CDR3 residues: CASSHDTGELFF. CDR3 nucleotides: TGTGCCAGCAGTCATGACACCGGGGAGCTGTTTTTT.

This clone showed up just a few times. The chain links TRBV9 to TRBJ2-2, with 7 bases aligning to TRBD2. Germline CDR1 and CDR2: SGDLS and YYNGEE. The V gene end was trimmed by 3 bases and the J gene end by 4 bases; junction bases not matched to a gene: 12. CDR3 size: 17 residues. Here the CDR3 reads CASSEPSWGGRTGELFF. Here the CDR3 DNA reads TGTGCCAGCAGCGAGCCGAGCTGGGGGGGTCGCACCGGGGAGCTGTTTTTT.

This CDR3 reads CASGPQDRGGGYTF. Here the CDR3 DNA reads TGTGCCAGCGGTCCTCAGGACAGGGGGGGTGGCTACACCTTC. This chain connects TRBV2 to TRBJ1-2; TRBD1 aligns across 10 bases. The CDR3 has 14 amino acids. Germline V lookup: CDR1 SNHLY, CDR2 FYNNEI. Trimming removed 8 bases from V and 7 bases from J; junction bases left unmatched: 10.

This sequence joins TRBV12-3 or TRBV12-4 and TRBJ1-2; D gene unclear. This CDR3 contains 13 residues. V lost 6 bases to trimming and J lost 5 bases, with 13 bases between them. In nucleotides, the CDR3 is TGTGCCAGCAGCCGAACGGGAACGTATGGCTACACCTTC. This encodes CASSRTGTYGYTF.

V gene TRBV6-5 combines with J gene TRBJ1-1; D perhaps matches TRBD1 (6 bases). The germline gives CDR1 MNHEY, CDR2 SVGAGI. Between the trimmed V and J ends, which lost 7 bases and 4 bases, there was a span of 16 bases. The CDR3 consists of 14 residues. The CDR3 reads CASNRDILPTEAFF. In nucleotides, the CDR3 is TGTGCCAGCAACCGGGACATACTCCCCACTGAAGCTTTCTTT.

The chain joins TRBV11-2 to TRBJ2-1; the D gene is possibly TRBD2 (6 bases). This CDR3 spans 14 amino acids. V was cut by 5 bases and J by 4 bases, with 12 bases left in between. Germline CDR1 is SGHAT and CDR2 is FQNNGV. The CDR3 reads CASSAWGVYNEQFF. In nucleotides, the CDR3 is TGTGCCAGCAGCGCGTGGGGGGTATACAATGAGCAGTTCTTC.

The chain has TRBV10-2 and TRBJ2-7; D possibly corresponds to TRBD2 (5 bases). The CDR3 has 15 residues. The germline V gene has CDR1 WSHSY and CDR2 SAAADI. The V end was cut by 2 bases, the J end by 3 bases, with 14 bases between. The CDR3 DNA sequence: TGCGCCAGCAGTGAGATTCTGGCGGGTAGCTACGAGCAGTACTTC. This gives the protein CASSEILAGSYEQYF.

The chain carries TRBV7-9 and TRBJ1-2, with TRBD1 matching over 7 bases. Germline V gives CDR1 SEHNR, CDR2 FQNEAQ (reference sequence). The V gene end was trimmed by 5 bases and the J gene end by 8 bases; junction bases not matched to a gene: 5. CDR3 length: 12 amino acids. In DNA, the CDR3 is TGTGCCAGCAGCGCCTGGACAGGCGGCTACACCTTC. Translating it yields CASSAWTGGYTF.

The V and J genes are TRBV7-2 and TRBJ2-5; TRBD2 aligns across 9 bases. Germline V gives CDR1 SGHTA, CDR2 FQGNSA. The CDR3 has 14 residues. V dropped 2 bases and J dropped 7; count of bases not matched to a gene: 5. In DNA, the CDR3 is TGTGCCAGCAGCTTACTAGCGGGATCGGGGACCCAGTACTTC. Residues: CASSLLAGSGTQYF.

V usage is TRBV19 and J usage is TRBJ1-4, with 7 bases lining up with TRBD1. After removal of 0 bases from V and 0 bases from J, the junction contained 4 bases not matched to a gene. CDR3 length equals 17 residues. Looked up from germline, CDR1 is LNHDA and CDR2 is SQIVND (reference sequence). The CDR3: CASSIDTTGATNEKLFF. DNA of the CDR3: TGTGCCAGTAGTATAGACACTACAGGGGCAACTAATGAAAAACTGTTTTTT.

This chain uses TRBV27 with TRBJ1-5; possible D gene TRBD1, 6 bases. V was cut by 0 bases and J by 3 bases, with 9 bases left in between. Germline CDR1 and CDR2: MNHEY and SMNVEV (reference sequence). The CDR3 consists of 15 residues. The CDR3 loop is CASSLSGTPNQPQHF. The CDR3 DNA sequence: TGTGCCAGCAGTTTATCCGGGACACCCAATCAGCCCCAGCATTTT.

The chain couples TRBV3-1 (or the pseudogene TRBV3-2) to TRBJ2-7, with 9 bases identical to TRBD2. The CDR3 runs to 15 residues. The germline V gene encodes CDR1 LGHDT and CDR2 YNNKEL (reference sequence). The junction had 9 bases not matched to a gene; V was cut back by 2 bases and J by 7 bases. The CDR3 nucleotides read TGTGCCAGCAGCCAACGGGCAGCGGGAGGAGGTGAGCAGTACTTC. Its protein product is CASSQRAAGGGEQYF.

This rearrangement joins TRBV7-9 to TRBJ1-1, with a possible D match to TRBD1 (6 bases). This CDR3 region has 16 residues. Germline assignment: CDR1 SEHNR and CDR2 FQNEAQ (reference sequence). Between the trimmed V and J ends, which lost 5 bases and 0 bases, there was a span of 16 bases. CDR3 region: CASSITGTPLNTEAFF. CDR3 coding DNA: TGTGCCAGCAGCATAACCGGGACACCTCTGAACACTGAAGCTTTCTTT.

This chain joins TRBV18 and TRBJ2-1; 9 nucleotides agree with TRBD2. The length of the CDR3 is 16 residues. The germline V gene has CDR1 KGHSH and CDR2 LQKENI. The junction had 7 bases not matched to a gene; V was cut back by 0 bases and J by 7 bases. In nucleotides, the CDR3 is TGTGCCAGCTCACCACCGGGGAGTAGCGGGAGAAATGAGCAGTTCTTC. Translation gives CASSPPGSSGRNEQFF.

V gene TRBV5-1 combines with J gene TRBJ1-4; 7 bases agree with TRBD1. CDR1 and CDR2 (germline): SGHRS, YFSETQ. There are 15 residues in the CDR3. The V gene end was trimmed by 3 bases and the J gene end by 5 bases; junction bases not matched to a gene: 7. CDR3 sequence reads: CASSYGPGGNEKLFF. The CDR3 region has the DNA TGCGCCAGCAGCTACGGTCCAGGGGGGAATGAAAAACTGTTTTTT. The full variable domain, its missing parts supplied by reference TRBV5-1 and TRBJ1-4, is KAGVTQTPRYLIKTRGQQVTLSCSPISGHRSVSWYQQTPGQGLQFLFEYFSETQRNKGNFPGRFSGRQFSNSRSEMNVSTLELGDSALYLCASSYGPGGNEKLFFGSGTQLSVL.

This clone was detected once. V usage is TRBV5-1 and J usage is TRBJ2-1; no reliable D call. This CDR3 comprises 12 residues. Trimming stripped 2 bases from V and 5 bases from J, with 5 bases between. CDR1 is SGHRS, CDR2 YFSETQ, per germline. The CDR3 region is CASSLPNNEQFF. CDR3 nucleotides: TGCGCCAGCAGCTTACCTAACAATGAGCAGTTCTTC.

This rearrangement joins TRBV3-1 (or the pseudogene TRBV3-2) to TRBJ1-6; D ambiguous. In germline, CDR1 is LGHDT, CDR2 YNNKEL (reference sequence). V was clipped by 1 base and J by 4 bases, with 5 bases between them. The CDR3 sequence is 14 residues long. The DNA for the CDR3 is TGTGCCAGCAGCCAAGGGCAATATAATTCACCCCTCCACTTT. Its protein is CASSQGQYNSPLHF.